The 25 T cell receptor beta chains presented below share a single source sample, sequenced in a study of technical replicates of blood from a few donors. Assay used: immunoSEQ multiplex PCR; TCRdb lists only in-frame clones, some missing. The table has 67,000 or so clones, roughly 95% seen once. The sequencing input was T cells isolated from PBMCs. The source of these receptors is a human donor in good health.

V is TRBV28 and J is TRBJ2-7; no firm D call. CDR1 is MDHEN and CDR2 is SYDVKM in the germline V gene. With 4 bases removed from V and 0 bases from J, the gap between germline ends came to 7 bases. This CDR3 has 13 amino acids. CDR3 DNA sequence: TGTGCCAGCAGTTCTAGGAGCTCCTACGAGCAGTACTTC. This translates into CASSSRSSYEQYF.

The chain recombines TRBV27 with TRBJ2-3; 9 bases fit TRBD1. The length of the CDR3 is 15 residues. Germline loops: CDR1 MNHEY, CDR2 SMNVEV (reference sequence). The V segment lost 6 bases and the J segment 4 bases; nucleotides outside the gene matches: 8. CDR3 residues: CASSREGTGSDTQYF. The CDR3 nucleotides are TGTGCCAGCAGCAGGGAGGGGACAGGGTCAGATACGCAGTATTTT.

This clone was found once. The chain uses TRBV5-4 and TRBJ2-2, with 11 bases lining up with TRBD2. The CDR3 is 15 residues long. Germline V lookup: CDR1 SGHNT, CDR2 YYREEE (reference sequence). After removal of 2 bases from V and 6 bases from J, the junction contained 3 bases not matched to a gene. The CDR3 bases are TGTGCCAGCAGCTTATTAGCGGGGGGGGCCGGGGAGCTGTTTTTT. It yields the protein CASSLLAGGAGELFF.

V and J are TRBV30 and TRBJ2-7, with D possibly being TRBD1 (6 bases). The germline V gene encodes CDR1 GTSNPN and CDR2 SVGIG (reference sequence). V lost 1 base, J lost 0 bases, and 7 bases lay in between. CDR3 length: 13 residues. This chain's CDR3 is CAWSEDSSYEQYF. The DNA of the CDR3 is TGTGCCTGGAGTGAGGACAGCTCCTACGAGCAGTACTTC.

CDR3 sequence (DNA): TGTGCCAGCAGCCCCCGACTAGCGGGGGAGGGGGATACGCAGTATTTT. Encoded protein: CASSPRLAGEGDTQYF. This sequence joins TRBV7-3 and TRBJ2-3, with 12 bases matching TRBD2. The CDR3 extends over 16 amino acids. Germline loops: CDR1 SGHTA, CDR2 FQGTGA. The trim removed 5 bases at V and 6 bases at J, leaving 9 bases unmatched.

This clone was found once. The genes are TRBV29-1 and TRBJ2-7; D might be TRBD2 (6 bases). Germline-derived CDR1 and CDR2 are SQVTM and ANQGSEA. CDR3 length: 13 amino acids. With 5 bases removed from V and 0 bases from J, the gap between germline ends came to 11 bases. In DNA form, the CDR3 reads TGCAGCGTTCGTTCGGGAGACTCCTACGAGCAGTACTTC. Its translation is CSVRSGDSYEQYF.

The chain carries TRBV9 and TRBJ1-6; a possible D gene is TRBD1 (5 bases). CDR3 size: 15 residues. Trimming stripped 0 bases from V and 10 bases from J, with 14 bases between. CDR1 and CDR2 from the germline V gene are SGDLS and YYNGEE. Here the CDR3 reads CASSVESQAVSPLHF. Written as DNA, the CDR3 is TGTGCCAGCAGCGTAGAATCACAGGCAGTGTCACCCCTCCACTTT.

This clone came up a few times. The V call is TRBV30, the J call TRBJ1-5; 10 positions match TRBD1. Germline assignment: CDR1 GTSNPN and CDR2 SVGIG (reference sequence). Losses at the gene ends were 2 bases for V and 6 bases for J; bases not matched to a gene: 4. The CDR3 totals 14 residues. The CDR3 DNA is TGTGCCTGGAGTATGACAGGGGGCGGTCAGCCCCAGCATTTT. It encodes CAWSMTGGGQPQHF.

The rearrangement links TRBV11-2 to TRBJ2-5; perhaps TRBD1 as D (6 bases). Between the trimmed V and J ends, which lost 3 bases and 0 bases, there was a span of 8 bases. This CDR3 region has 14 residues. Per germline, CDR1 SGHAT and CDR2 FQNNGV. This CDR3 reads CASSLDSYQETQYF. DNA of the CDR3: TGTGCCAGCAGCTTGGACAGTTACCAAGAGACCCAGTACTTC.

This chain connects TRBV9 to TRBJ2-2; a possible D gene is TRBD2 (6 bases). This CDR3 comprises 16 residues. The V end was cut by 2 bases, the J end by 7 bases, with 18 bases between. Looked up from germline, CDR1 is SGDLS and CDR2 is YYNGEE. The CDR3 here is CASSVAVAGRGGELFF. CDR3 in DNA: TGTGCCAGCAGCGTTGCGGTGGCGGGGCGAGGCGGGGAGCTGTTTTTT.

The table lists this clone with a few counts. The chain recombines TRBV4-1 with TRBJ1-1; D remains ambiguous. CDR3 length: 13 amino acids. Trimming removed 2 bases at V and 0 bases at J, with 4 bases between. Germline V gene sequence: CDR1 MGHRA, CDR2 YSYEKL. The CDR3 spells CASSQSVNTEAFF. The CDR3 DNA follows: TGCGCCAGCAGCCAATCAGTGAACACTGAAGCTTTCTTT.

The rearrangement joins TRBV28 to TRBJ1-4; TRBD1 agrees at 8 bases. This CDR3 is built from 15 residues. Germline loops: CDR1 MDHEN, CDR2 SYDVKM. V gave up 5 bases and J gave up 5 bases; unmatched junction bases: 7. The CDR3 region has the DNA TGTGCCAGCAGTCAACCAGGGGGCGAGAATGAAAAACTGTTTTTT. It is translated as CASSQPGGENEKLFF.

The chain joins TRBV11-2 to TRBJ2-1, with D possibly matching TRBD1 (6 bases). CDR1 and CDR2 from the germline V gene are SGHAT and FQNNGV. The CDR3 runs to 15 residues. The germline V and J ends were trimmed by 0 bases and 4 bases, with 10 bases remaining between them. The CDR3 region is CASSLEGHNYNEQFF. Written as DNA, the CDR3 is TGTGCCAGCAGCTTAGAGGGACACAATTACAATGAGCAGTTCTTC.

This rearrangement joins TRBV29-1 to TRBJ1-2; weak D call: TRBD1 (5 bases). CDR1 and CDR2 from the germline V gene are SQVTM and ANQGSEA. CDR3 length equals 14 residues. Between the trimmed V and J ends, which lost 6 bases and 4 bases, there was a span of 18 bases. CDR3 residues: CSVDDSPGIYGYTF. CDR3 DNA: TGCAGCGTGGACGACAGCCCTGGGATCTATGGCTACACCTTC.

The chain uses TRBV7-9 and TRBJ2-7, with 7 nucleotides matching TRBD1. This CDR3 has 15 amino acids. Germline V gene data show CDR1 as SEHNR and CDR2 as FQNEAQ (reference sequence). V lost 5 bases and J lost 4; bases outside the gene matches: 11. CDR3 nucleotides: TGTGCCAGCAGCAGCCGACAGGGAAGGGATTACGAGCAGTACTTC. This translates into CASSSRQGRDYEQYF.

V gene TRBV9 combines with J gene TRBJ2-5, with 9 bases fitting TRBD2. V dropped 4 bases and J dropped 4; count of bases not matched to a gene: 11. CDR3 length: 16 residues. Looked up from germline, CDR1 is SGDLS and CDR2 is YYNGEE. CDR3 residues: CASSFGVAGVLETQYF. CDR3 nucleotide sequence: TGTGCCAGCAGCTTCGGGGTAGCGGGAGTATTAGAGACCCAGTACTTC.

The DNA for the CDR3 is TGTGCCAGCAGCCCCGGACTTTACAATGAGCAGTTCTTC. This translates into CASSPGLYNEQFF. The V call is TRBV13, the J call TRBJ2-1; D possibly corresponds to TRBD2 (5 bases). Per the germline V gene, CDR1 is PRHDT and CDR2 is FYEKMQ (reference sequence). This CDR3 contains 13 residues. The ends were cut back, 5 bases at V and 4 bases at J, with 9 bases in the middle.

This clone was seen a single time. The CDR3 DNA reads TGTGCCAGCAGCGTAGTGGAGGGATACGAGCAGTACTTC. This encodes CASSVVEGYEQYF. The rearrangement joins TRBV9 to TRBJ2-7; D is perhaps TRBD2 (6 bases). This CDR3 comprises 13 residues. V was shortened by 0 bases and J by 4 bases, with 8 bases between the two germline ends. The germline V gene has CDR1 SGDLS and CDR2 YYNGEE.

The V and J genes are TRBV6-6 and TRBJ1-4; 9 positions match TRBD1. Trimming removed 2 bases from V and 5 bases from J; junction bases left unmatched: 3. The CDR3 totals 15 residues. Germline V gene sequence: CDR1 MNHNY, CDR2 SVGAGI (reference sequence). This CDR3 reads CASSYAGQGNEKLFF. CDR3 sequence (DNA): TGTGCCAGCAGTTACGCGGGACAGGGCAATGAAAAACTGTTTTTT.

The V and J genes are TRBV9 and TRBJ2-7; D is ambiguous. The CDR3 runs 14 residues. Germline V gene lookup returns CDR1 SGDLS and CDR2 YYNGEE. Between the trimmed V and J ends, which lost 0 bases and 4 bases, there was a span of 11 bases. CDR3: CASSVGSSVYEQYF. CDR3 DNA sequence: TGTGCCAGCAGCGTAGGATCCAGCGTATACGAGCAGTACTTC.

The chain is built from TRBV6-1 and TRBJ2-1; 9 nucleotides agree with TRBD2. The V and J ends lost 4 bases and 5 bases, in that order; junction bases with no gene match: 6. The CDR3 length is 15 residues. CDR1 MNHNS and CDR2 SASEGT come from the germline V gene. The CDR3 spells CASSAIAGENNEQFF. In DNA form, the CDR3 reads TGTGCCAGCAGTGCGATAGCGGGGGAGAACAATGAGCAGTTCTTC.

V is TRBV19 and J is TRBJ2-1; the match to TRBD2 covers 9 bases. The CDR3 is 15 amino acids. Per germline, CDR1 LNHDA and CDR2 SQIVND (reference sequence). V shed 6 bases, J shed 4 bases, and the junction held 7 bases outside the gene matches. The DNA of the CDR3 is TGTGCCAGTAGCCCCGGGCTAGCGGGATACAATGAGCAGTTCTTC. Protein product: CASSPGLAGYNEQFF. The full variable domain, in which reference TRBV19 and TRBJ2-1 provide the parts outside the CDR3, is DGGITQSPKYLFRKEGQNVTLSCEQNLNHDAMYWYRQDPGQGLRLIYYSQIVNDFQKGDIAEGYSVSREKKESFPLTVTSAQKNPTAFYLCASSPGLAGYNEQFFGPGTRLTVL.

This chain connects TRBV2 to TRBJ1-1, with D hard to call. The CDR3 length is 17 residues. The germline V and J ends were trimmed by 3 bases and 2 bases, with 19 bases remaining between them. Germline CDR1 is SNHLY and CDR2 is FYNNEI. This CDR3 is CASSDARSARGNTEAFF. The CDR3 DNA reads TGTGCCAGCAGTGATGCGAGATCCGCTAGAGGAAACACTGAAGCTTTCTTT.

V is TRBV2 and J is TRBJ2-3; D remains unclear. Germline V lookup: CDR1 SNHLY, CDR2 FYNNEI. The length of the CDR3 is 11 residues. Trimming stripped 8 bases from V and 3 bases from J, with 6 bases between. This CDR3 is CASLRTDTQYF. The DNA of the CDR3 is TGTGCCAGCCTCAGGACAGATACGCAGTATTTT.

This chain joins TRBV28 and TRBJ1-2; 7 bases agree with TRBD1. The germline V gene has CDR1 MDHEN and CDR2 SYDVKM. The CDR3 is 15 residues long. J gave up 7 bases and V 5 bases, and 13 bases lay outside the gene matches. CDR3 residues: CASSPPGEGARGYTF. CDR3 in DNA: TGTGCCAGCAGTCCCCCCGGAGAGGGGGCGCGTGGCTACACCTTC.